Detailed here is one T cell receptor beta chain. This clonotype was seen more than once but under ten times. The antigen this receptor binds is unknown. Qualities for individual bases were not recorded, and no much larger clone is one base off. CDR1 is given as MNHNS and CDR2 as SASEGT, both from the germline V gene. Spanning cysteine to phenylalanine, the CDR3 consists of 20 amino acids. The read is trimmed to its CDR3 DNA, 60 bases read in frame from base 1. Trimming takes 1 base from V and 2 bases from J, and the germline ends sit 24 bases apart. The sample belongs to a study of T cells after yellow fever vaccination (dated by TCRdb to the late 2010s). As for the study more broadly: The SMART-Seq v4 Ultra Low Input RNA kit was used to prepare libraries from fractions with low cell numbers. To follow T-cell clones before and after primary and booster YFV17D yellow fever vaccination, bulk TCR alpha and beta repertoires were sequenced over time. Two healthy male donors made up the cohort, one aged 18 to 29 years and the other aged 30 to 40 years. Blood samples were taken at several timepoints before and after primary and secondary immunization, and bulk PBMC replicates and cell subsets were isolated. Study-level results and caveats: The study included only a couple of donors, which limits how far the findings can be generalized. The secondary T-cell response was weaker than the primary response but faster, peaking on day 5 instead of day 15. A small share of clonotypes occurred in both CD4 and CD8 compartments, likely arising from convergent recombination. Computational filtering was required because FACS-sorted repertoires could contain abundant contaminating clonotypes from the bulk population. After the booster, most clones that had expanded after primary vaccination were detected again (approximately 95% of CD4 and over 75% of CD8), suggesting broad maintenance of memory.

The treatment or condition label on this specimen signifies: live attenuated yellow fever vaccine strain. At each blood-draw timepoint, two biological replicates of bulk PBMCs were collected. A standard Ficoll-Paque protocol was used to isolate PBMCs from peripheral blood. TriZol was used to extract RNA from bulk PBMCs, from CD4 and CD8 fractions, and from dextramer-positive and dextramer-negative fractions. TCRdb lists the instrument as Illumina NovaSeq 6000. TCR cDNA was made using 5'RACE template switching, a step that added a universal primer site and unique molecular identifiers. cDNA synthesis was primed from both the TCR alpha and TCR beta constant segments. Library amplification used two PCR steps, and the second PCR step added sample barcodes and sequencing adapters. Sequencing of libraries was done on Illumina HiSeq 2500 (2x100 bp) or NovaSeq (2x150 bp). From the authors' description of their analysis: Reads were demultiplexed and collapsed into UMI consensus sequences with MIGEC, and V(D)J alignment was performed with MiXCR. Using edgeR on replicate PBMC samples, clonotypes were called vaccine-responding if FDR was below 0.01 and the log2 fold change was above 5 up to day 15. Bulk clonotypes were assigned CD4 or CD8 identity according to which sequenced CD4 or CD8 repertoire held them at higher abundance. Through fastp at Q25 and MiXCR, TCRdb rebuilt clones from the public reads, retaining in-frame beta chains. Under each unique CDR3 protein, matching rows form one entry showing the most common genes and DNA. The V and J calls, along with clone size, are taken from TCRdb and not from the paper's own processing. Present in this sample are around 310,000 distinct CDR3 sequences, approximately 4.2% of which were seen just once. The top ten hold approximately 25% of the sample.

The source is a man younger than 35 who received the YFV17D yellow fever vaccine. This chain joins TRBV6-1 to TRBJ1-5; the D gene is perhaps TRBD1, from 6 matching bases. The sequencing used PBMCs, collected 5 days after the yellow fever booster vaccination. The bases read TGTGCCAGCAGTGAAGATGGGCGTGAAGACAGGCGGAAAGGCAATCAGCCCCAGCATTTT. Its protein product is CASSEDGREDRRKGNQPQHF.